Here is one T cell receptor (beta chain) with its context. The antigen is unknown. This sample is drawn from a study of PD-1 blockade in classical Hodgkin lymphoma. General study findings and limits: Newly diagnosed patients had baseline TCR diversity that was reportedly lower than that of healthy donors. Similar baseline diversity was found in complete responders and newly diagnosed patients.

Using immunoSEQ multiplex PCR, the repertoire was profiled, and TCRdb retains in-frame clones only, with some absent. This repertoire shows tens of thousands of clones, roughly nine tenths found once; its top ten account for around 9.7%. Following autologous stem cell transplantation, relapse occurred in every patient, and exposure to brentuximab vedotin varied. The CDR3 sequence is 15 residues long. Germline V gene lookup returns CDR1 SGHAT and CDR2 FQNNGV. V lost 5 bases, J lost 3 bases, and 17 bases lay in between. This TCR came from a human donor with classical Hodgkin lymphoma. The sequenced sample was peripheral blood mononuclear cells (PBMCs), obtained at baseline. The genes are TRBV11-2 and TRBJ2-7, with unresolved D. This CDR3 is CASSPRTDLVYEQYF. The CDR3 DNA reads as TGTGCCAGCAGCCCACGGACGGATTTAGTCTACGAGCAGTACTTC.